This entry features one T cell receptor (beta chain) sequence. The antigen is not known. The data were taken from a study of long-term antiretroviral therapy in people with HIV. Run at survey level, the immunoSEQ assay was version v3.0. Sequencing was performed with immunoSEQ multiplex PCR; in TCRdb, only in-frame clones are kept and a portion is missing. The sample gives 27,000 or so clones, around 85% of which show up once; approximately 8.8% is in the top ten. Study findings and constraints: Subsequent to ART, diversity was augmented yet persisted below that of transplant donor controls.

The material sequenced was unsorted PBMCs, taken 4.7 to 5 years after starting antiretroviral therapy. The TCR sequence derives from a man aged 40-55 years with HIV.

CDR3 in DNA: TGTGCTAGTGGTGCCCCTCCTTTGGACGCCGGCGAGCAGTACTTC. Its translation: CASGAPPLDAGEQYF. The chain joins TRBV12-5 to TRBJ2-7, with unresolved D. V was trimmed by 5 bases and J by 6 bases, leaving 20 bases between them. Germline assignment: CDR1 LGHNT and CDR2 FRNRAP. The CDR3 runs 15 residues.